The T cell receptor beta chain under discussion was sequenced for a study of blood T cell repertoires in COVID-19. The age range of participants was 18 to 89 years, with residence in about two dozen US areas. TCRdb's table, derived via immunoSEQ multiplex PCR, lists solely in-frame clones and lacks some. The data hold about 250,000 clones, with about nine tenths observed a single time. CDR1 and CDR2 (germline): MNHEY, SMNVEV (reference sequence). The CDR3 is 15 amino acids. The V and J ends lost 7 bases and 6 bases, in that order; junction bases with no gene match: 7. The V call is TRBV27, the J call TRBJ2-2, with 11 positions matching TRBD2. The sequence derives from a man aged 40-49 years who had recovered from COVID-19. Sequenced input: PBMCs or T cells enriched from blood (not recorded which). As DNA, the CDR3 is TGTGCCAGCACCCTAGCGGGAGGAAATCCCGGGGAGCTGTTTTTT. Amino acids: CASTLAGGNPGELFF.